These T cell receptor beta chains were read from a single sample in a study of blood T cell repertoires in COVID-19. Here immunoSEQ multiplex PCR was the method, and the copy in TCRdb shows in-frame clones only, minus some. The sample shows approximately 150,000 clones, 80% to 90% of them seen only once. Sequenced material: peripheral blood. All receptors come from a man aged 50 to 59 with active or convalescent COVID-19. Each CDR3 is given with its conserved first and last residue. The order of the fields is clone size, J gene, V gene, D gene, CDR3 protein, CDR3 DNA. D genes are given only for firm matches. Clone size appears in some rows only: once, few, many, or a class for an expanded clone.

clone_size: -; j_call: TRBJ2-1; v_call: TRBV3-1/TRBV3-2; d_call: TRBD2; cdr3_aa: CASSPIAGIMAQFF; cdr3_nt: TGTGCCAGCAGCCCTATAGCGGGAATAATGGCGCAGTTCTTC
clone_size: -; j_call: TRBJ2-3; v_call: TRBV14; d_call: TRBD1; cdr3_aa: CASSQPGGSTDTQYF; cdr3_nt: TGTGCCAGCAGCCAGCCAGGGGGAAGCACAGATACGCAGTATTTT
clone_size: -; j_call: TRBJ1-2; v_call: TRBV18; d_call: -; cdr3_aa: CASSPSRGIDPHGYTF; cdr3_nt: TGTGCCAGCTCACCGTCCAGGGGTATTGACCCGCATGGCTACACCTTC
clone_size: -; j_call: TRBJ1-2; v_call: TRBV3-1/TRBV3-2; d_call: -; cdr3_aa: CASSQDADNYGYTF; cdr3_nt: TGTGCCAGCAGCCAAGATGCGGATAACTATGGCTACACCTTC
clone_size: -; j_call: TRBJ1-2; v_call: TRBV30; d_call: -; cdr3_aa: CARIGTRGYTF; cdr3_nt: TGTGCCCGAATCGGGACTCGAGGCTACACCTTC
clone_size: -; j_call: TRBJ2-3; v_call: TRBV19; d_call: TRBD1; cdr3_aa: CASGNRRQGPDTQYF; cdr3_nt: TGTGCCAGTGGAAATAGGAGACAGGGACCAGATACGCAGTATTTT
clone_size: -; j_call: TRBJ2-3; v_call: TRBV30; d_call: -; cdr3_aa: CAWSKNRATDTQYF; cdr3_nt: TGTGCCTGGAGTAAGAACAGAGCCACAGATACGCAGTATTTT
clone_size: -; j_call: TRBJ1-5; v_call: TRBV5-6; d_call: -; cdr3_aa: CASSFLRGNQPQHF; cdr3_nt: TGTGCCAGCAGCTTTTTACGGGGAAATCAGCCCCAGCATTTT
clone_size: -; j_call: TRBJ2-3; v_call: TRBV27; d_call: -; cdr3_aa: CASSLSPGTDTQYF; cdr3_nt: TGTGCCAGCAGTTTATCCCCAGGGACAGATACGCAGTATTTT
clone_size: -; j_call: TRBJ2-2; v_call: TRBV10-2; d_call: -; cdr3_aa: CASRSEAGNTGELFF; cdr3_nt: TGCGCCAGCAGATCGGAGGCGGGGAACACCGGGGAGCTGTTTTTT
clone_size: -; j_call: TRBJ2-1; v_call: TRBV5-1; d_call: -; cdr3_aa: CASSSEGLIKFF; cdr3_nt: TGCGCCAGCAGCTCCGAGGGCCTTATCAAGTTCTTC
clone_size: -; j_call: TRBJ2-2; v_call: TRBV14; d_call: TRBD2; cdr3_aa: CASSQARGAGELFF; cdr3_nt: TGTGCCAGCAGCCAAGCCCGGGGGGCCGGGGAGCTGTTTTTT
clone_size: -; j_call: TRBJ2-5; v_call: TRBV21-1; d_call: -; cdr3_aa: CASSTGLARGETQYF; cdr3_nt: TGTGCCAGCAGCACAGGACTAGCGAGGGGGGAGACCCAGTACTTC
clone_size: -; j_call: TRBJ2-5; v_call: TRBV30; d_call: TRBD2; cdr3_aa: CAWSVSSGYQETQYF; cdr3_nt: TGTGCCTGGAGTGTGTCTAGCGGCTACCAAGAGACCCAGTACTTC
clone_size: -; j_call: TRBJ2-5; v_call: TRBV29-1; d_call: -; cdr3_aa: CSVPQGKQETQYF; cdr3_nt: TGCAGCGTTCCCCAGGGGAAGCAAGAGACCCAGTACTTC
clone_size: -; j_call: TRBJ2-3; v_call: TRBV19; d_call: TRBD2; cdr3_aa: CASSMQRGAQDTQYF; cdr3_nt: TGTGCCAGTAGTATGCAGCGGGGGGCCCAAGATACGCAGTATTTT
clone_size: -; j_call: TRBJ2-2; v_call: TRBV7-6; d_call: -; cdr3_aa: CASSLVRVSNTGELFF; cdr3_nt: TGTGCCAGCAGCTTAGTTCGGGTCTCGAACACCGGGGAGCTGTTTTTT
clone_size: -; j_call: TRBJ1-1; v_call: TRBV11-2; d_call: TRBD1; cdr3_aa: CASSANRGNTEAFF; cdr3_nt: TGTGCCAGCAGCGCCAACAGGGGGAACACTGAAGCTTTCTTT
clone_size: -; j_call: TRBJ2-7; v_call: TRBV7-2; d_call: TRBD1; cdr3_aa: CASSLALGQGFYEQYF; cdr3_nt: TGTGCCAGCAGCTTAGCGCTCGGACAGGGTTTCTACGAGCAGTACTTC
clone_size: -; j_call: TRBJ1-5; v_call: TRBV2; d_call: -; cdr3_aa: CASSRGAIQPQHF; cdr3_nt: TGTGCCAGCAGTCGGGGGGCCATTCAGCCCCAGCATTTT
clone_size: -; j_call: TRBJ1-5; v_call: TRBV12-2; d_call: -; cdr3_aa: CASRLSPPDREYSNQPQHF; cdr3_nt: TGTGCAAGTCGCTTATCCCCCCCGGACAGAGAATATAGCAATCAGCCCCAGCATTTT
clone_size: -; j_call: TRBJ2-7; v_call: TRBV6-1; d_call: TRBD1; cdr3_aa: CASSAVPGGIARPEQYF; cdr3_nt: TGTGCCAGCAGTGCCGTCCCAGGGGGCATCGCAAGGCCCGAGCAGTACTTC
clone_size: -; j_call: TRBJ1-3; v_call: TRBV2; d_call: TRBD1; cdr3_aa: CASSFDRAGNTIYF; cdr3_nt: TGTGCCAGCAGTTTCGACAGGGCTGGAAACACCATATATTTT
clone_size: -; j_call: TRBJ2-1; v_call: TRBV6-5; d_call: -; cdr3_aa: CASQGTAGYNEQFF; cdr3_nt: TGTGCCTCCCAAGGGACAGCGGGCTACAATGAGCAGTTCTTC
clone_size: -; j_call: TRBJ2-7; v_call: TRBV3-1/TRBV3-2; d_call: TRBD1; cdr3_aa: CASSLTGTGAYEQYF; cdr3_nt: TGTGCCAGCAGCCTCACCGGGACAGGGGCCTACGAGCAGTACTTC
clone_size: once; j_call: TRBJ2-2; v_call: TRBV6-6; d_call: TRBD1; cdr3_aa: CASSYPTGATGELFF; cdr3_nt: TGTGCCAGCAGTTACCCAACAGGGGCCACCGGGGAGCTGTTTTTT
clone_size: once; j_call: TRBJ2-2; v_call: TRBV7-2; d_call: TRBD1; cdr3_aa: CASSSGTGGTGELFF; cdr3_nt: TGTGCCAGCAGTTCCGGGACAGGGGGCACCGGGGAGCTGTTTTTT
clone_size: -; j_call: TRBJ2-7; v_call: TRBV30; d_call: TRBD1; cdr3_aa: CASWDRVRDEQYF; cdr3_nt: TGTGCCAGTTGGGACAGGGTGAGAGACGAGCAGTACTTC
clone_size: -; j_call: TRBJ1-4; v_call: TRBV7-8; d_call: TRBD1; cdr3_aa: CASSSAGTGAEKLFF; cdr3_nt: TGTGCCAGCAGCTCGGCCGGGACAGGGGCTGAAAAACTGTTTTTT
clone_size: -; j_call: TRBJ2-1; v_call: TRBV5-1; d_call: TRBD2; cdr3_aa: CASSLYGGNSYNEQFF; cdr3_nt: TGCGCCAGCAGCTTGTACGGGGGGAACTCCTACAATGAGCAGTTCTTC
clone_size: once; j_call: TRBJ2-3; v_call: TRBV19; d_call: TRBD1; cdr3_aa: CASSSVRDRGSTDTQYF; cdr3_nt: TGTGCCAGTAGTAGTGTAAGGGACAGGGGGTCCACAGATACGCAGTATTTT
clone_size: -; j_call: TRBJ2-7; v_call: TRBV11-2; d_call: -; cdr3_aa: CASSKDRHSYEQYF; cdr3_nt: TGTGCCAGCAGCAAAGACAGGCACTCCTACGAGCAGTACTTC
clone_size: -; j_call: TRBJ1-1; v_call: TRBV10-1; d_call: TRBD1; cdr3_aa: CASSESGTDKAFF; cdr3_nt: TGCGCCAGCAGTGAATCCGGGACAGACAAAGCTTTCTTT
clone_size: few; j_call: TRBJ1-1; v_call: TRBV3-1/TRBV3-2; d_call: -; cdr3_aa: CASSESTNDAEAFF; cdr3_nt: TGTGCCAGCAGCGAATCGACAAACGACGCTGAAGCTTTCTTT
clone_size: -; j_call: TRBJ1-5; v_call: TRBV19; d_call: -; cdr3_aa: CAAAQTDSNQPQHF; cdr3_nt: TGTGCCGCCGCCCAGACAGATAGCAATCAGCCCCAGCATTTT
clone_size: -; j_call: TRBJ2-7; v_call: TRBV28; d_call: -; cdr3_aa: CASTRPGSGRDEQYF; cdr3_nt: TGTGCCAGCACCCGACCCGGAAGCGGCCGGGACGAGCAGTACTTC
clone_size: -; j_call: TRBJ2-3; v_call: TRBV7-9; d_call: TRBD2; cdr3_aa: CASRRTLISGSTDTQYF; cdr3_nt: TGTGCCAGCAGACGAACTTTAATTAGCGGGAGCACAGATACGCAGTATTTT
clone_size: -; j_call: TRBJ1-3; v_call: TRBV3-1/TRBV3-2; d_call: -; cdr3_aa: CASSQVQGLRNTIYF; cdr3_nt: TGTGCCAGCAGCCAAGTACAGGGTTTACGAAACACCATATATTTT
clone_size: -; j_call: TRBJ1-2; v_call: TRBV7-2; d_call: TRBD1; cdr3_aa: CASSQQTGNYGYTF; cdr3_nt: TGTGCCAGCAGCCAACAGACAGGGAACTATGGCTACACCTTC
clone_size: -; j_call: TRBJ1-6; v_call: TRBV5-8; d_call: -; cdr3_aa: CASSRHRTERNSPLHF; cdr3_nt: TGTGCCAGCAGCAGACACCGGACAGAACGTAATTCACCCCTCCACTTT
clone_size: -; j_call: TRBJ1-4; v_call: TRBV3-1/TRBV3-2; d_call: -; cdr3_aa: CASSRRSGTTPEKLFF; cdr3_nt: TGTGCCAGCAGCCGACGCAGCGGGACCACTCCTGAAAAACTGTTTTTT
clone_size: few; j_call: TRBJ1-5; v_call: TRBV7-2; d_call: -; cdr3_aa: CASSLQGTGNQPQHF; cdr3_nt: TGTGCCAGCAGCCTCCAGGGGACCGGAAATCAGCCCCAGCATTTT
clone_size: -; j_call: TRBJ1-6; v_call: TRBV27; d_call: TRBD1; cdr3_aa: CASSAGQINSPLHF; cdr3_nt: TGTGCCAGCAGTGCGGGACAGATTAATTCACCCCTCCACTTT
clone_size: -; j_call: TRBJ2-2; v_call: TRBV9; d_call: -; cdr3_aa: CASSVSRWNTGELFF; cdr3_nt: TGTGCCAGCAGCGTATCGCGCTGGAACACCGGGGAGCTGTTTTTT
clone_size: -; j_call: TRBJ2-7; v_call: TRBV5-8; d_call: -; cdr3_aa: CASSRQRSYEQYF; cdr3_nt: TGTGCCAGCTCCCGACAGCGCTCCTACGAGCAGTACTTC
clone_size: -; j_call: TRBJ2-7; v_call: TRBV27; d_call: TRBD2; cdr3_aa: CASSLSWQRESSYEQYF; cdr3_nt: TGTGCCAGCAGTTTATCCTGGCAGCGGGAGAGCTCCTACGAGCAGTACTTC
clone_size: -; j_call: TRBJ2-4; v_call: TRBV27; d_call: -; cdr3_aa: CASSLWGDGKNIQYF; cdr3_nt: TGTGCCAGCAGTTTATGGGGGGATGGCAAAAACATTCAGTACTTC
clone_size: -; j_call: TRBJ2-5; v_call: TRBV28; d_call: -; cdr3_aa: CASTLGNGPGETQYF; cdr3_nt: TGTGCCAGCACTCTAGGAAACGGTCCTGGGGAGACCCAGTACTTC
clone_size: -; j_call: TRBJ1-2; v_call: TRBV6-5; d_call: -; cdr3_aa: CATTDRQEFNYGYTF; cdr3_nt: TGTGCCACCACCGACAGACAGGAGTTTAACTATGGCTACACCTTC
clone_size: -; j_call: TRBJ1-4; v_call: TRBV19; d_call: -; cdr3_aa: CASSLTGLRFVF; cdr3_nt: TGTGCCAGTAGTCTCACAGGGCTTCGTTTCGTTTTT
clone_size: few; j_call: TRBJ2-1; v_call: TRBV9; d_call: TRBD2; cdr3_aa: CASSVAGTSSYNEQFF; cdr3_nt: TGTGCCAGCAGCGTAGCAGGGACTAGCTCCTACAATGAGCAGTTCTTC
clone_size: -; j_call: TRBJ1-6; v_call: TRBV28; d_call: TRBD1; cdr3_aa: CASSLFQGTGDNSPLHF; cdr3_nt: TGTGCCAGCAGTTTATTTCAAGGGACAGGGGATAATTCACCCCTCCACTTT
clone_size: -; j_call: TRBJ2-1; v_call: TRBV27; d_call: -; cdr3_aa: CASSSGHYNEQFF; cdr3_nt: TGTGCCAGCTCTTCAGGACACTACAATGAGCAGTTCTTC